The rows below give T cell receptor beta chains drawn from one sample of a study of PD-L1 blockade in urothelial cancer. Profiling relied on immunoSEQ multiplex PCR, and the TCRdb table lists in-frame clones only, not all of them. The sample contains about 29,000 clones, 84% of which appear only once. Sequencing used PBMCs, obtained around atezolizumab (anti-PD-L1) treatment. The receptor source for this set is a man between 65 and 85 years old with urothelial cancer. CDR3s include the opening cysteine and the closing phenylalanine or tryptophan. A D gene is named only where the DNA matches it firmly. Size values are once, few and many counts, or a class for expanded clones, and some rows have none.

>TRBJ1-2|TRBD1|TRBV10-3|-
TGTGCCATCAGTGAGCGTACAGGGGTTGTTAACTATGGCTACACCTTC
CAISERTGVVNYGYTF
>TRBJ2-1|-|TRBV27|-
TGTGCCAGCAGTAGGAGGGGAGACGAGTCCTACAATGAGCAGTTCTTC
CASSRRGDESYNEQFF
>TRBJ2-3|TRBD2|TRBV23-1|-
TGCGCCAGCAGCCCTCCCCGGGACTACTGCACAGATACGCAGTATTTT
CASSPPRDYCTDTQYF
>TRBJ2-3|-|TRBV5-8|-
TGTGCCAGCATCGCGGGACTTAATACGCAGTATTTT
CASIAGLNTQYF
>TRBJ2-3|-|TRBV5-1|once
TGCGCCAGCAGCTTGGTCGGTCAGCGAAGGGGAGATACGCAGTATTTT
CASSLVGQRRGDTQYF
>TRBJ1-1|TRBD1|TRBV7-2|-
TGTGCCAGCAGCCTCCCACGGGCACAGGGGATAGCTTTCTTT
CASSLPRAQGIAFF
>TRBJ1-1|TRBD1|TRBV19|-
TGTGCCAGTGTACAGGGGGCTAAGGCTGAAGCTTTCTTT
CASVQGAKAEAFF
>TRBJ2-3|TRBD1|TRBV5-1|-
TGCGCCAGCAGCTTTGGACAGGGGCCAGATACGCAGTATTTT
CASSFGQGPDTQYF
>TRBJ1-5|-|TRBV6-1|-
TGTGCCAGCAGCGTTGCGGTTAGCAATCAGCCCCAGCATTTT
CASSVAVSNQPQHF
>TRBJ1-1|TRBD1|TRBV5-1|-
TGCGCCAGCAGCTTTGGACAGGAAATGACTGAAGCTTTCTTT
CASSFGQEMTEAFF
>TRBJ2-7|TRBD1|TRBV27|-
TGTGCCAGCAGTTCGACCAAAGGACAGGGACGGTTGTACGAGCAGTACTTC
CASSSTKGQGRLYEQYF
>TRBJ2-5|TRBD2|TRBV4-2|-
TGTGCCAGCAGCCATCCCGAGGCCCCGGAGGCGGGAGGACTTTCCGAAAAGACCCAGTACTTC
CASSHPEAPEAGGLSEKTQYF
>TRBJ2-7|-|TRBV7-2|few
TGTGCCAGCAGCTTAGGTCTGGACGGGACCTACGAGCAGTACTTC
CASSLGLDGTYEQYF
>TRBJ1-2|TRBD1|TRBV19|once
TGTGCCAGTAGGCCGCCCGACAGGGATACCTATGGCTACACCTTC
CASRPPDRDTYGYTF
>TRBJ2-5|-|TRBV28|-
TGTGCCAGCAGCACCATGAGCGGTGGAGAGACCCAGTACTTC
CASSTMSGGETQYF